This T cell receptor (beta chain) was recovered during a study of regulatory T cells in long-lasting Graves disease. Study at large: Antithyroid drug exposure in newly diagnosed Graves' patients had lasted under 3 months.

Described time point: newly diagnosed GD, antithyroid drugs for less than 3 months. PBMC RNA was the source of the TCR library. In its sample, this clonotype was seen many times. Its antigen remains unknown. General study findings and limits: When disease was persistent, TRBV28, TRBJ1-2 and TRBJ2-5 were the favored segments.

CDR3 size: 13 residues. The V gene lost 7 bases and the J gene lost 5 bases, with 15 bases spanning the gap. CDR1 and CDR2 (germline): SGDLS, YYNGEE. Assembly of TCR beta libraries relied on iRepertoire HTBI primers together with Arm-PCR of CDR3 regions. TCRdb passed the multiplex PCR reads through MiXCR, listing each CDR3 protein once. In the table there are roughly 500,000 distinct CDR3 sequences, about 13% of which are singletons. These sequences were also reported in another study, on T cells in Graves' hyperthyroidism and ophthalmopathy.

The chain joins TRBV9 to TRBJ2-5; D is undetermined. Material: peripheral blood mononuclear cells (PBMCs), obtained at new diagnosis, from a patient treated with antithyroid drugs. This clonotype was sampled from a man aged 30 to 45 with Graves disease. The CDR3 loop is CASGGDGPETQYF. The CDR3 DNA is TGTGCCAGCGGCGGCGACGGTCCGGAGACCCAGTACTTC. Drawing the rest from reference TRBV9 and TRBJ2-5, the complete variable domain is DSGVTQTPKHLITATGQRVTLRCSPRSGDLSVYWYQQSLDQGLQFLIQYYNGEERAKGNILERFSAQQFPDLHSELNLSSLELGDSALYFCASGGDGPETQYFGPGTRLLVL.